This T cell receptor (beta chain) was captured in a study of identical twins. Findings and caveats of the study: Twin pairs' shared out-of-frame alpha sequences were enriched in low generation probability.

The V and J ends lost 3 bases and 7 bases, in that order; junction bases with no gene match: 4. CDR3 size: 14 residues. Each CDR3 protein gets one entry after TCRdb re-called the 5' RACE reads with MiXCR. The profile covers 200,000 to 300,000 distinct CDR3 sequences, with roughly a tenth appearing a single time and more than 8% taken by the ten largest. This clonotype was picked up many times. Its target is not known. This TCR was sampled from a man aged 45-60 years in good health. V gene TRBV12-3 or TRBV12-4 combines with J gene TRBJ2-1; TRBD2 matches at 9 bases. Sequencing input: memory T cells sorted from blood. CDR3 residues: CASSFSGSLNEQFF. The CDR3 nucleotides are TGTGCCAGCAGTTTTAGCGGGAGTTTAAATGAGCAGTTCTTC.